This TCR beta chain originates from a study of blood T cell repertoires in COVID-19. Clones were read by immunoSEQ multiplex PCR, and TCRdb kept only the in-frame ones, dropping some. Of tens of thousands of clones listed, more than 75% are singletons. Sequencing was done on a sample of peripheral blood. This clonotype was sampled from a woman aged 60-75 years with COVID-19, enrolled during active disease.

CDR3 DNA sequence: TGTGCCAGCACCAAACGGACAGGGGGTACCGGGGAGCTGTTTTTT. Translation: CASTKRTGGTGELFF. The chain uses TRBV28 and TRBJ2-2, with 10 bases aligning to TRBD1. The CDR3 spans 15 residues. The germline V gene has CDR1 MDHEN and CDR2 SYDVKM. V lost 7 bases and J lost 5; bases outside the gene matches: 7.